This passage covers 27 T cell receptor beta chains from one sample sequenced in a study of blood T cell repertoires in COVID-19 (dated by TCRdb to about 2020). Receptors were amplified or captured by the immunoSEQ multiplex PCR assay. Here the immuneACCESS table is served through TCRdb, limited to in-frame sequences with V and J called. Missing clones are a known gap in these copies; in checked studies unresolved V genes cover under half, and the rest lacks a known reason. The sample has over 95,000 clones on record, about 88% of them singletons. Around 3.5% of the sample is in the top ten clones. Sequencing used peripheral blood. The receptors were sampled from a man aged 35 to 55 with acute or convalescent COVID-19.

The chain joins TRBV5-4 to TRBJ2-1, with D possibly being TRBD1 (6 bases). CDR1 SGHNT and CDR2 YYREEE come from the germline V gene (reference sequence). This CDR3 spans 17 amino acids. Trimming took 3 bases from V and 0 from J, leaving 16 bases between them. The CDR3 coding sequence is TGTGCCAGCAGCTCCCCCCGAACAGGGAGCTCCTACAATGAGCAGTTCTTC. It encodes CASSSPRTGSSYNEQFF.

The V and J genes are TRBV4-1 and TRBJ2-7; 10 nucleotides line up with TRBD2. This CDR3 comprises 15 residues. Germline loops: CDR1 MGHRA, CDR2 YSYEKL. V was pared by 1 base and J by 6 bases, with 6 bases of the junction left unmatched. CDR3 DNA: TGCGCCAGCAGCCAAGTTCTAGCGGGGGCCGGCGAGCAGTACTTC. Translation: CASSQVLAGAGEQYF.

In its sample, this clone was seen once. The rearrangement links TRBV19 to TRBJ2-1; no definite D call. Germline V lookup: CDR1 LNHDA, CDR2 SQIVND (reference sequence). Trimming shortened V by 3 bases and J by 7 bases, and 13 bases separated the two germline ends. The length of the CDR3 is 14 residues. CDR3 residues: CASSIGGVGNEQFF. The CDR3 DNA sequence: TGTGCCAGTAGTATCGGTGGAGTCGGGAATGAGCAGTTCTTC.

V is TRBV10-1 and J is TRBJ1-3, with D maybe TRBD1 (5 bases). There are 14 residues in the CDR3. The ends were cut back, 3 bases at V and 2 bases at J, with 8 bases in the middle. CDR1 is WNHNN, CDR2 SYGVQD, per germline (reference sequence). CDR3 in amino acids: CASSDRATGNTIYF. CDR3 coding DNA: TGCGCCAGCAGTGACAGGGCCACTGGAAACACCATATATTTT.

The gene calls are TRBV7-2 and TRBJ2-1, with 9 bases that match TRBD2. Looked up from germline, CDR1 is SGHTA and CDR2 is FQGNSA. This CDR3 is 14 amino acids long. Trimming removed 3 bases from V and 8 bases from J; junction bases left unmatched: 5. CDR3 in DNA: TGTGCCAGCAGCTTTGTTAGCGGGGGATATGAGCAGTTCTTC. Translation gives CASSFVSGGYEQFF.

The chain links TRBV7-9 to TRBJ2-3; 8 positions agree with TRBD2. The CDR3 loop spans 16 amino acids. The germline gives CDR1 SEHNR, CDR2 FQNEAQ (reference sequence). The trim removed 4 bases at V and 1 base at J, leaving 7 bases unmatched. In nucleotides, the CDR3 is TGTGCCAGCAGCTGGGGACTAGTGGGACGCACAGATACGCAGTATTTT. This sequence encodes CASSWGLVGRTDTQYF.

The chain couples TRBV6-4 to TRBJ2-3; 12 nucleotides line up with TRBD2. Germline-derived CDR1 and CDR2 are MRHNA and SNTAGT. This CDR3 contains 16 residues. J gave up 2 bases and V 3 bases, and 3 bases lay outside the gene matches. The CDR3 loop is CASSEWTSGDTDTQYF. In nucleotides, the CDR3 is TGTGCCAGCAGTGAATGGACTAGCGGGGACACAGATACGCAGTATTTT.

The rearrangement joins TRBV3-1 (or the pseudogene TRBV3-2) to TRBJ2-1; 11 bases fit TRBD2. The germline gives CDR1 LGHDT, CDR2 YNNKEL (reference sequence). The length of the CDR3 is 16 residues. Trimming at V came to 6 bases and at J to 4 bases, leaving 8 bases not matched to a gene. CDR3 DNA: TGTGCCAGCAGGCGGACCGGGACTAGCGGTTACAATGAGCAGTTCTTC. Its protein is CASRRTGTSGYNEQFF.

The chain joins TRBV5-1 to TRBJ2-3; 12 nucleotides align to TRBD2. Germline CDR1 reads SGHRS; CDR2 reads YFSETQ. The J segment lost 4 bases and the V segment lost 4 bases, leaving 7 bases of the junction unmatched. This CDR3 is 16 amino acids long. CDR3 protein: CASSTRTSGEADTQYF. The CDR3 coding sequence is TGCGCCAGCAGCACCCGGACTAGCGGGGAGGCAGATACGCAGTATTTT.

V and J are TRBV4-2 and TRBJ2-5; D perhaps matches TRBD1 (6 bases). Germline assignment: CDR1 LGHNA and CDR2 YNFKEQ. The CDR3 is 15 amino acids. V was pared by 4 bases and J by 0 bases, with 12 bases between. This CDR3 is CASSLDRTHQETQYF. The CDR3 DNA follows: TGTGCCAGCAGCCTAGACAGGACTCACCAAGAGACCCAGTACTTC.

The chain combines TRBV24-1 with TRBJ2-6; D remains unclear. V was trimmed by 4 bases and J by 9 bases, leaving 6 bases between them. Germline-derived CDR1 and CDR2 are KGHDR and SFDVKD. This CDR3 has 12 residues. The CDR3 DNA reads as TGTGCCACCAGTGAAAACAGCAACGTCCTGACTTTC. Amino acids: CATSENSNVLTF.

This chain connects TRBV21-1 to TRBJ1-6; the table's D call TRBD1 went unverified against the DNA. TRBV21-1 is a listed pseudogene. This CDR3 is built from 16 residues. The CDR3 DNA reads as TGTGCCAGCAGCAAAGCGGACAGATTACAGAATTCACCCCTCCACTTT. This codes for CASSKADRLQNSPLHF.

This rearrangement joins TRBV5-5 to TRBJ1-6, with unresolved D. The V gene's germline CDR1 is SGHKS and CDR2 YYEKEE (reference sequence). CDR3 length: 17 residues. Trimming removed 0 bases at V and 0 bases at J, with 10 bases between. CDR3 residues: CASSLEAASSYNSPLHF. CDR3 coding DNA: TGTGCCAGCAGCTTGGAGGCGGCTAGCTCCTATAATTCACCCCTCCACTTT.

The chain employs TRBV5-1 and TRBJ2-5; 10 nucleotides align to TRBD2. The V and J ends lost 4 bases and 4 bases, in that order; junction bases with no gene match: 4. Germline V lookup: CDR1 SGHRS, CDR2 YFSETQ. This CDR3 has 14 amino acids. CDR3 nucleotide sequence: TGCGCCAGCAGCCTGGGGACTAGCGCAGAGACCCAGTACTTC. It yields the protein CASSLGTSAETQYF.

V is TRBV27 and J is TRBJ1-4; possible D gene TRBD1, 5 bases. The V end was cut by 2 bases, the J end by 8 bases, with 12 bases between. Germline CDR1 is MNHEY and CDR2 is SMNVEV (reference sequence). This CDR3 contains 14 residues. CDR3 DNA sequence: TGTGCCAGCAGTTTAGGGAGGGGTGGCGAAAAACTGTTTTTT. Translation: CASSLGRGGEKLFF.

The chain is built from TRBV27 and TRBJ2-7; D not resolved. The length of the CDR3 is 15 residues. Trimming stripped 7 bases from V and 4 bases from J, with 20 bases between. CDR1 and CDR2 from the germline V gene are MNHEY and SMNVEV (reference sequence). This CDR3 is CASTLSMGSGYEQYF. The CDR3 DNA reads as TGTGCCAGCACCTTGTCAATGGGCTCTGGGTACGAGCAGTACTTC.

The CDR3 here is CASSLGQEGNEQFF. CDR3 coding DNA: TGCGCCAGCAGCTTGGGCCAAGAGGGCAATGAGCAGTTCTTC. The genes are TRBV5-1 and TRBJ2-1; a weak D match, TRBD2 (5 bases). Per germline, CDR1 SGHRS and CDR2 YFSETQ. V was trimmed by 0 bases and J by 6 bases, leaving 10 bases between them. This CDR3 has 14 amino acids.

This clone was seen only once. This chain links TRBV12-3 or TRBV12-4 with TRBJ2-3; no definite D call. Between the trimmed V and J ends, which lost 2 bases and 3 bases, there was a span of 6 bases. This CDR3 contains 13 residues. The CDR3 spells CASSLQQTDTQYF. In DNA form, the CDR3 reads TGTGCCAGCAGTTTACAACAAACAGATACGCAGTATTTT.

Written as DNA, the CDR3 is TGTGCCAGCAGCCACTCCGACAGGACCTCCTACGAGCAGTACTTC. This encodes CASSHSDRTSYEQYF. This chain uses TRBV5-4 with TRBJ2-7; D possibly corresponds to TRBD1 (6 bases). In germline, CDR1 is SGHNT, CDR2 YYREEE (reference sequence). The CDR3 sequence is 15 residues long. Trimming stripped 4 bases from V and 0 bases from J, with 14 bases between.

This clone was observed a handful of times. The chain links TRBV3-1 (or the pseudogene TRBV3-2) to TRBJ2-7; perhaps TRBD1 as D (6 bases). Per germline, CDR1 LGHDT and CDR2 YNNKEL (reference sequence). The CDR3 is made up of 13 amino acids. V was shortened by 4 bases and J by 3 bases, with 10 bases between the two germline ends. This CDR3 reads CASSRGRGYEQYF. In DNA, the CDR3 is TGTGCCAGCAGCCGCGGCAGGGGCTACGAGCAGTACTTC.

The count of this clone is one. V gene TRBV18 combines with J gene TRBJ2-1; D is ambiguous. CDR1 and CDR2 (germline): KGHSH, LQKENI. V lost 2 bases and J lost 1, with 12 bases in between. The CDR3 is made up of 16 amino acids. CDR3 nucleotide sequence: TGTGCCAGCTCACCAATGTCGCCAGGATCCTACAATGAGCAGTTCTTC. Amino acid sequence: CASSPMSPGSYNEQFF.

The rearrangement joins TRBV30 to TRBJ2-2; D is unclear. Trimming took off 1 base at V and 6 bases at J, with 9 bases between the two ends. CDR1 is GTSNPN and CDR2 is SVGIG in the germline V gene (reference sequence). This CDR3 is built from 13 residues. DNA of the CDR3: TGTGCCTGGAGTGGCAGGCCGGCCGGGGAGCTGTTTTTT. Its translation: CAWSGRPAGELFF.

The chain employs TRBV5-1 and TRBJ2-2; D is possibly TRBD1 (5 bases). V lost 4 bases and J lost 0, with 13 bases in between. This CDR3 is built from 16 residues. In germline, CDR1 is SGHRS, CDR2 YFSETQ. The CDR3 sequence is CASSPRWGANTGELFF. CDR3 nucleotide sequence: TGCGCCAGCAGCCCCCGATGGGGCGCGAACACCGGGGAGCTGTTTTTT.

The chain employs TRBV24-1 and TRBJ2-2; TRBD1 agrees at 8 bases. V lost 8 bases and J lost 0; bases outside the gene matches: 7. Germline V CDR1 and CDR2: KGHDR, SFDVKD. The length of the CDR3 is 16 residues. The CDR3 region has the DNA TGTGCCACCATGGACAGGGACGGGGCGAACACCGGGGAGCTGTTTTTT. Translating it yields CATMDRDGANTGELFF.

V usage is TRBV18 and J usage is TRBJ2-1; 8 bases map to TRBD2. Germline CDR1 is KGHSH and CDR2 is LQKENI. The CDR3 is made up of 18 amino acids. V lost 2 bases to trimming and J lost 2 bases; unmatched junction nucleotides: 11. As DNA, the CDR3 is TGTGCCAGCTCACCAAATTTATTTCGGGGGGGCCCCTACAATGAGCAGTTCTTC. Protein: CASSPNLFRGGPYNEQFF. Filled out from reference TRBV18 and TRBJ2-1, the complete variable domain reads NAGVMQNPRHLVRRRGQEARLRCSPMKGHSHVYWYRQLPEEGLKFMVYLQKENIIDESGMPKERFSAEFPKEGPSILRIQQVVRGDSAAYFCASSPNLFRGGPYNEQFFGPGTRLTVL.

The chain links TRBV29-1 to TRBJ2-3; possibly TRBD2 for D (5 bases). This CDR3 has 13 residues. Germline V gene lookup returns CDR1 SQVTM and CDR2 ANQGSEA. The ends were cut back, 2 bases at V and 6 bases at J, with 12 bases in the middle. DNA for the CDR3: TGCAGCGTTGAACTTGGGAGAGGGGATACGCAGTATTTT. Protein: CSVELGRGDTQYF.

This clone was counted between two and nine times. The chain combines TRBV6-6 with TRBJ2-7, with D tentatively TRBD1 (5 bases). The CDR3 runs to 14 residues. CDR1 and CDR2 from the germline V gene are MNHNY and SVGAGI (reference sequence). Trimming removed 5 bases at V and 3 bases at J, with 14 bases between. The CDR3 sequence: CASSLARQSYEQYF. CDR3 coding DNA: TGTGCCAGCAGTCTCGCGAGACAGAGCTACGAGCAGTACTTC.